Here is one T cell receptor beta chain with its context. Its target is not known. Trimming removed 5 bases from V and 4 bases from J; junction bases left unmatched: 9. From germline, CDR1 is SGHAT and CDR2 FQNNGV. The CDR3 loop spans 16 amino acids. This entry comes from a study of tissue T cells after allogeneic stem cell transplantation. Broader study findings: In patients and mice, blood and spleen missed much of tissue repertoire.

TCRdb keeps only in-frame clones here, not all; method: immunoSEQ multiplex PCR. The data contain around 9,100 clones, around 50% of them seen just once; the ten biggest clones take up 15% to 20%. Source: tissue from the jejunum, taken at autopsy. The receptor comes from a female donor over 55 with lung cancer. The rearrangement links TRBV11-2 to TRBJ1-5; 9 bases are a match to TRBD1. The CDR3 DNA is TGTGCCAGCAGCCGTAACGGACAGGGGCGTAATCAGCCCCAGCATTTT. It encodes CASSRNGQGRNQPQHF.